The entry that follows covers one T cell receptor (beta chain) sequence. The antigen remains undetermined. This entry belongs to a study of cytomegalovirus exposure and HLA in healthy donors. Whole-study context: About 180 million T cells yielded approximately 100 million unique TCR beta sequences, as an earlier analysis found. Study-wide results and limits: Most observed TCR sequences were rare, whereas some public TCRs were detected in many donors. A later analysis linked some 18,000 TCR beta sequences to HLA alleles at 0.05 false discovery rate.

Healthy bone marrow donors made up the cohort. With 60 Vbeta and 13 Jbeta primers, the PCR was carried out. The data were produced by immunoSEQ multiplex PCR, yet TCRdb's version contains in-frame clones alone and is incomplete. The repertoire holds about 160,000 clones, with roughly 84% as singletons. The sequenced sample consisted of PBMCs. The source of this sequence is a man in his late teens or twenties in good health and CMV-seropositive.

CDR3 in amino acids: CASSQRGQGDEKLFF. The CDR3 DNA reads as TGTGCCAGCAGCCAGAGGGGACAGGGGGATGAAAAACTGTTTTTT. This chain uses TRBV4-2 with TRBJ1-4; TRBD1 agrees at 11 bases. CDR1 is LGHNA and CDR2 is YNFKEQ in the germline V gene. With V trimmed by 3 bases and J by 6 bases, 3 bases remained unmatched. The CDR3 covers 15 residues.